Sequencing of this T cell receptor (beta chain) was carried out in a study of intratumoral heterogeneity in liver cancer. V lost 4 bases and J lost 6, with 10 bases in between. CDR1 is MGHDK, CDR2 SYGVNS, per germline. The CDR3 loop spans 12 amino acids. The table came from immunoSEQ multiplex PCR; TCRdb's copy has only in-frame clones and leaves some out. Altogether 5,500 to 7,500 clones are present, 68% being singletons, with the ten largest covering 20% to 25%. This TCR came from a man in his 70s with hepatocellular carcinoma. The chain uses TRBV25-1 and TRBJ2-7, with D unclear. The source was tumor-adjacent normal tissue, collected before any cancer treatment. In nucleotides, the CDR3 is TGTGCCAGCAGTGGTAGGCTGGTCGAGCAGTACTTC. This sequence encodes CASSGRLVEQYF.